This TCR beta chain originates from a study of STAT5B mutations in CD4+ large granular lymphocyte leukemia. Study as a whole: Among healthy controls, a particular HLA allele went with more CDR3 'QG' motifs.

V lost 1 base and J lost 2, with 16 bases in between. CDR1 and CDR2 from the germline V gene are LNHDA and SQIVND (reference sequence). The CDR3 extends over 17 amino acids. How the authors handled the data: The detection floor for productive clonotype frequency was 2.59 x 10-5. This table comes from immunoSEQ multiplex PCR, and its TCRdb copy is limited to in-frame clones, with some not included. V and J calls and clone size are copied from that table; D and trimming were computed from the DNA. The sample yields more than 25,000 clones, approximately 81% seen once. This clonotype was obtained from a human donor in good health. The genes are TRBV19 and TRBJ2-3; D tentatively fits TRBD1 or TRBD2 (5 bases each). The sample taken for sequencing was CD4+ T cells from blood buffy coats. CDR3 coding DNA: TGTGCCAGTAGTATAGCGGGACGGGGAGCATTCACAGATACGCAGTATTTT. Translation gives CASSIAGRGAFTDTQYF.